A single sample gave rise to the 9 T cell receptor beta chains below, sequenced in a study of cytomegalovirus exposure and HLA in healthy donors. Primers included in the PCR were 60 Vbeta and 13 Jbeta primers. The repertoire was sequenced with immunoSEQ multiplex PCR; TCRdb's copy has only in-frame clones and lacks some. The data show 130,000 to 150,000 clones, and the top ten clones hold more than 0.8%. Sequencing was done on a sample of PBMCs. The receptor source for this set is a male donor in good health and CMV-seronegative.

This chain links TRBV19 with TRBJ2-1; no definite D call. CDR1 is LNHDA and CDR2 is SQIVND in the germline V gene (reference sequence). V lost 3 bases, J lost 9 bases, and 9 bases lay in between. The CDR3 covers 12 residues. CDR3 amino acids: CASSMAPTEQFF. The CDR3 DNA is TGTGCCAGTAGTATGGCCCCCACTGAGCAGTTCTTC.

The rearrangement links TRBV9 to TRBJ2-1, with TRBD2 matching over 7 bases. The CDR3 runs 12 residues. In germline, CDR1 is SGDLS, CDR2 YYNGEE. V shed 4 bases, J shed 15 bases, and the junction held 10 bases outside the gene matches. The CDR3: CASSPPSSGVFF. CDR3 sequence (DNA): TGTGCCAGCAGCCCACCCTCTAGCGGTGTGTTCTTC.

The chain uses TRBV6-5 and TRBJ2-1; D uncertain. This CDR3 spans 15 amino acids. The germline gives CDR1 MNHEY, CDR2 SVGAGI. The germline V and J ends were trimmed by 6 bases and 0 bases, with 12 bases remaining between them. The CDR3 is CASSPTGSSYNEQFF. The CDR3 DNA is TGTGCCAGCAGCCCGACTGGAAGCTCCTACAATGAGCAGTTCTTC.

This chain links TRBV5-1 with TRBJ2-3, with D possibly matching TRBD1 (5 bases). Germline CDR1 is SGHRS and CDR2 is YFSETQ. Trimming took off 4 bases at V and 7 bases at J, with 22 bases between the two ends. CDR3 length: 16 amino acids. The CDR3 DNA follows: TGCGCCAGCAGCCCTCAGGTAGGGGCCCAGAGGAATACGCAGTATTTT. Translation gives CASSPQVGAQRNTQYF.

The chain links TRBV30 to TRBJ2-2; 9 bases agree with TRBD2. This CDR3 is built from 16 residues. The trim removed 2 bases at V and 4 bases at J, leaving 8 bases unmatched. Germline V lookup: CDR1 GTSNPN, CDR2 SVGIG (reference sequence). CDR3 protein: CAWSPLSGGSTGELFF. As DNA, the CDR3 is TGTGCCTGGAGTCCGCTTAGCGGGGGCTCCACCGGGGAGCTGTTTTTT.

This chain uses TRBV5-1 with TRBJ1-6; 7 bases fit TRBD1. The CDR3 spans 20 residues. The germline gives CDR1 SGHRS, CDR2 YFSETQ. The V and J ends lost 4 bases and 13 bases, in that order; junction bases with no gene match: 29. This chain's CDR3 is CASSPNHRQGSGNKFTPLHF. The CDR3 region has the DNA TGCGCCAGCAGCCCTAACCACCGACAGGGCTCGGGGAATAAGTTCACCCCCCTCCACTTT. The variable domain in full, with the rest retrieved from reference TRBV5-1 and TRBJ1-6, is KAGVTQTPRYLIKTRGQQVTLSCSPISGHRSVSWYQQTPGQGLQFLFEYFSETQRNKGNFPGRFSGRQFSNSRSEMNVSTLELGDSALYLCASSPNHRQGSGNKFTPLHFGNGTRLTVT.

The chain carries TRBV7-9 and TRBJ2-2; 7 bases map to TRBD2. The CDR3 contains 15 residues. Trimming cost V 3 bases and J 1 base; bases outside gene matches: 2. Germline assignment: CDR1 SEHNR and CDR2 FQNEAQ (reference sequence). The CDR3 loop is CASSLGGKNTGELFF. The CDR3 region has the DNA TGTGCCAGCAGCTTGGGAGGGAAGAACACCGGGGAGCTGTTTTTT.

The chain carries TRBV6-5 and TRBJ1-2, with 8 bases identical to TRBD1. CDR1 is MNHEY and CDR2 is SVGAGI in the germline V gene. CDR3 size: 13 residues. The trim removed 5 bases at V and 5 bases at J, leaving 4 bases unmatched. The CDR3 region is CASSPDRAYGYTF. The CDR3 region has the DNA TGTGCCAGCAGTCCGGACAGGGCGTATGGCTACACCTTC.

This chain connects TRBV18 to TRBJ1-1; the D gene is possibly TRBD1 (6 bases). The CDR3 spans 14 residues. With 2 bases removed from V and 1 base from J, the gap between germline ends came to 8 bases. Germline V CDR1 and CDR2: KGHSH, LQKENI. The CDR3 here is CASSPETGNTEAFF. Written as DNA, the CDR3 is TGTGCCAGCTCACCAGAGACAGGGAACACTGAAGCTTTCTTT. Complete variable domain (other parts from reference TRBV18 and TRBJ1-1): NAGVMQNPRHLVRRRGQEARLRCSPMKGHSHVYWYRQLPEEGLKFMVYLQKENIIDESGMPKERFSAEFPKEGPSILRIQQVVRGDSAAYFCASSPETGNTEAFFGQGTRLTVV.